A single sample gave rise to the 11 T cell receptor beta chains below, sequenced in a study of CD8 T cells in Susac syndrome. After extraction with the RNeasy kit, roughly 0.45 to 1 ug of the RNA was reverse transcribed using random hexamers. Each CDR3 protein is one row after TCRdb ran MiXCR on the immunoSEQ multiplex PCR reads. The sample records some 18,000 distinct CDR3 sequences, 95% being singletons. The sequenced material came from CD8+ T cells from PBMCs. These receptors originate from a human donor in good health.

The gene calls are TRBV30 and TRBJ2-1; a possible D gene is TRBD2 (6 bases). The CDR3 is made up of 15 amino acids. Germline loops: CDR1 GTSNPN, CDR2 SVGIG (reference sequence). V lost 5 bases and J lost 0, with 14 bases in between. The CDR3 spells CAWGPEGRSYNEQFF. CDR3 DNA: TGTGCCTGGGGCCCGGAGGGGCGCTCCTACAATGAGCAGTTCTTC.

The genes are TRBV5-6 and TRBJ2-7; 10 nucleotides agree with TRBD1. Germline V lookup: CDR1 SGHDT, CDR2 YYEEEE. With 3 bases clipped from V and 6 bases from J, the junction kept 3 bases outside the gene matches. This CDR3 is built from 13 residues. CDR3 bases: TGTGCCAGCAGCTGGGGGACAGGGGTCGAGCAGTACGTC. Its translation: CASSWGTGVEQYV.

A single count supports this clonotype. The chain links TRBV13 to TRBJ2-1; no definite D call. The germline V and J ends were trimmed by 8 bases and 6 bases, with 14 bases remaining between them. Germline lookup yields CDR1 PRHDT and CDR2 FYEKMQ (reference sequence). The CDR3 spans 13 residues. DNA for the CDR3: TGTGCCAGCGCGGCTACCCCTGGCAATGAGCAGTTCTTC. Its protein product is CASAATPGNEQFF.

The chain carries TRBV7-3 and TRBJ2-1; 13 bases are shared with TRBD2. CDR3 length equals 17 residues. In germline, CDR1 is SGHTA, CDR2 FQGTGA. The V and J ends lost 5 bases and 0 bases, in that order; junction bases with no gene match: 4. Here the CDR3 reads CASSAGLAGASYNEQFF. CDR3 DNA sequence: TGTGCCAGCAGCGCCGGACTAGCGGGGGCCTCCTACAATGAGCAGTTCTTC.

This clonotype was recorded only once. This chain joins TRBV18 and TRBJ2-2; 10 nucleotides line up with TRBD2. The length of the CDR3 is 18 residues. CDR1 and CDR2 from the germline V gene are KGHSH and LQKENI. V lost 2 bases to trimming and J lost 6 bases; unmatched junction nucleotides: 12. The CDR3 loop reads CASSPKIAGGPTAGELFF. The CDR3 nucleotides read TGTGCCAGCTCACCAAAGATAGCGGGAGGCCCTACGGCCGGGGAGCTGTTTTTT.

The rearrangement links TRBV15 to TRBJ2-7, with 10 bases identical to TRBD2. Germline lookup yields CDR1 LNHNV and CDR2 YYDKDF (reference sequence). The length of the CDR3 is 14 residues. Germline trimming cut 3 bases from V and 4 bases from J; bases unmatched to any gene: 3. The CDR3 protein is CATSSPGLAYEQYF. The CDR3, as DNA: TGTGCCACCAGCAGCCCGGGACTAGCGTACGAGCAGTACTTC.

This chain joins TRBV27 and TRBJ1-2; tentatively, D is TRBD1 (5 bases). CDR1 MNHEY and CDR2 SMNVEV come from the germline V gene (reference sequence). This CDR3 spans 14 amino acids. V lost 3 bases and J 6 bases, leaving 14 bases between the germline ends. The CDR3 DNA follows: TGTGCCAGCAGTTTCTCCGAGGGGCTAAATGGCTACACCTTC. Its protein is CASSFSEGLNGYTF.

This chain uses TRBV29-1 with TRBJ2-5; tentatively, D is TRBD2 (6 bases). V lost 0 bases and J lost 1, with 9 bases in between. Germline V gene data show CDR1 as SQVTM and CDR2 as ANQGSEA. CDR3 size: 14 residues. This CDR3 reads CSVEDRGGQETQYF. The CDR3 DNA follows: TGCAGCGTTGAAGATCGGGGAGGCCAAGAGACCCAGTACTTC.

The gene calls are TRBV21-1 and TRBJ1-2; the table's TRBD1 call for D was not verified on the DNA. TRBV21-1 is annotated as a pseudogene. The CDR3 contains 16 residues. The CDR3 coding sequence is TGTGCCAGCAGCCCATCGAGGGGGGGCAGGAACTATGGCTACACCTTC. Translated: CASSPSRGGRNYGYTF.

The rearrangement links TRBV29-1 to TRBJ2-7, with 7 bases identical to TRBD1. After removal of 7 bases from V and 3 bases from J, the junction contained 3 bases not matched to a gene. Germline V gene lookup returns CDR1 SQVTM and CDR2 ANQGSEA. CDR3 size: 11 residues. CDR3 nucleotide sequence: TGCAGCGCCGGGACAGACTACGAGCAGTACGTC. Encoded protein: CSAGTDYEQYV.

This sequence joins TRBV6-6 and TRBJ1-1; TRBD1 is a possible D gene (6 bases). CDR1 and CDR2 from the germline V gene are MNHNY and SVGAGI (reference sequence). Trimming took off 2 bases at V and 3 bases at J, with 16 bases between the two ends. The CDR3 has 16 residues. CDR3 amino acids: CASSYPGDGGYTEAFF. The CDR3 DNA follows: TGTGCCAGCAGTTACCCAGGGGATGGTGGGTACACTGAAGCTTTCTTT.